This T cell receptor (beta chain) was captured by sequencing in a study of blood T cell repertoires in COVID-19. Overall study context: From the United States, Italy and Spain came samples of acute and convalescent COVID-19.

Trimming stripped 3 bases from V and 11 bases from J, with 14 bases between. CDR1 is MGHRA, CDR2 YSYEKL, per germline. The CDR3 contains 13 residues. The protocol was immunoSEQ multiplex PCR, while the TCRdb copy is restricted to in-frame clones and leaves out a portion. This repertoire shows hundreds of thousands of clones, roughly 90% found once; its top ten account for approximately 14%. This clonotype originated in a woman aged 65 to 85 with COVID-19, enrolled during active disease. The source material was peripheral blood. The chain couples TRBV4-1 to TRBJ2-4; TRBD2 might be the D (5 bases). The CDR3: CASSQTERELQYF. For the CDR3, the DNA is TGCGCCAGCAGCCAGACCGAAAGGGAGCTTCAGTACTTC.